The 10 T cell receptor beta chains given below trace back to one sample, sequenced in a study of T cells expressing NK-cell markers. TCRdb re-called the 5' RACE reads and gives one entry per CDR3 protein, without DNA. The clone table shows more than 120,000 distinct CDR3 sequences, with the ten largest holding about 12%. The sample taken for sequencing was blood T cells: a sorted CD56 or NKG2C T cell subset, CD4+ or CD8+ T cells, or bulk PBMC T cells (not recorded which). These receptors all come from a young man in good health.

The rearrangement joins TRBV7-9 to TRBJ1-5. The CDR3 spans 13 residues. Germline V gene data show CDR1 as SEHNR and CDR2 as FQNEAQ (reference sequence). This CDR3 is CASSLGVQQPQHF.

V is TRBV19 and J is TRBJ1-5. The CDR3 is 14 amino acids. Looked up from germline, CDR1 is LNHDA and CDR2 is SQIVND (reference sequence). CDR3 sequence: CASAYLASNQPQHF.

The chain is built from TRBV27 and TRBJ2-3. CDR1 is MNHEY and CDR2 is SMNVEV in the germline V gene (reference sequence). The CDR3 has 14 amino acids. Here the CDR3 reads CASSASLGTDTQYF.

This chain connects TRBV4-1 to TRBJ2-1; the D call of TRBD2 rests on TCRdb alone, since no DNA is present to check it. In germline, CDR1 is MGHRA, CDR2 YSYEKL. The CDR3 runs 16 residues. CDR3 sequence: CASSRVTSGLYNEQFF.

V usage is TRBV5-1 and J usage is TRBJ2-7; TCRdb outputs TRBD2, but without DNA this stays unchecked. The germline V gene encodes CDR1 SGHRS and CDR2 YFSETQ. The CDR3 extends over 14 amino acids. CDR3 region: CASSLVPGGYEQYF.

The rearrangement links TRBV27 to TRBJ2-3; TCRdb indicates TRBD2, and absent DNA this call remains unverified. This CDR3 is 15 amino acids long. The germline gives CDR1 MNHEY, CDR2 SMNVEV (reference sequence). The CDR3 reads CASSDGTSGQDTQYF.

The chain links TRBV5-6 to TRBJ2-5. CDR1 and CDR2 (germline): SGHDT, YYEEEE. The CDR3 contains 15 residues. This CDR3 is CASSLGNRVQETQYF.

V usage is TRBV3-1 and J usage is TRBJ1-2. Looked up from germline, CDR1 is LGHDT and CDR2 is YNNKEL (reference sequence). The CDR3 has 16 amino acids. Here the CDR3 reads CASSQDPLGLSYGYTF.

The chain links TRBV7-9 to TRBJ2-1; the TCRdb D gene call, TRBD2, has no DNA to confirm it. There are 15 residues in the CDR3. CDR1 is SEHNR and CDR2 is FQNEAQ in the germline V gene (reference sequence). Here the CDR3 reads CASPSGSPLGNEQFF.

The chain recombines TRBV4-3 with TRBJ1-1. Germline CDR1 and CDR2: LGHNA and YSLEER. This CDR3 has 13 amino acids. Here the CDR3 reads CASSLKSRTEAFF.